These T cell receptor beta chains were read from a single sample in a study of blood T cell repertoires in COVID-19. Using immunoSEQ multiplex PCR, the repertoire was profiled, and TCRdb retains in-frame clones only, with some absent. Of about 150,000 clones listed, approximately 90% were seen once; the top ten hold 0.5% to 0.65%. What was sequenced was peripheral blood. These receptors originate from a man between 45 and 60 years old with acute or convalescent COVID-19. Each CDR3 is given with its conserved first and last residue. Fields, in order: CDR3 length, D gene, V gene, J gene, clone size, CDR3 DNA, CDR3 protein. A D gene is named only where the DNA matches it firmly. Only some rows state a clone size, as once, few, many or a class for expanded clones.

len: 14; d_gene: TRBD2; v_gene: TRBV29-1; j_gene: TRBJ2-1; abundance: -; CDR3nt: TGCAGCGTTGAGCTAGCGGGGGGCGGGGATGAGCAGTTCTTC; CDR3aa: CSVELAGGGDEQFF
len: 12; d_gene: -; v_gene: TRBV2; j_gene: TRBJ2-5; abundance: few; CDR3nt: TGTGCCAGCGAACTAATTCGAGAGACCCAGTACTTC; CDR3aa: CASELIRETQYF
len: 14; d_gene: -; v_gene: TRBV28; j_gene: TRBJ1-4; abundance: -; CDR3nt: TGTGCCAGCAGCCTGGAGGGGAGTAATGAAAAACTGTTTTTT; CDR3aa: CASSLEGSNEKLFF
len: 12; d_gene: -; v_gene: TRBV2; j_gene: TRBJ2-7; abundance: -; CDR3nt: TGTGCCAGCAGTGAACAAGTAGTCGAGCAGTACTTC; CDR3aa: CASSEQVVEQYF
len: 15; d_gene: TRBD2; v_gene: TRBV27; j_gene: TRBJ2-7; abundance: -; CDR3nt: TGTGCCAGCAGTTATTTCCGGGACTACCCCCTGGAGCAGTACTTC; CDR3aa: CASSYFRDYPLEQYF
len: 14; d_gene: TRBD1; v_gene: TRBV7-3; j_gene: TRBJ1-2; abundance: once; CDR3nt: TGTGCCAGCAGCCCCCGGACAGGGCAGGATGGCTACACCTTC; CDR3aa: CASSPRTGQDGYTF
len: 14; d_gene: TRBD1; v_gene: TRBV3-1/TRBV3-2; j_gene: TRBJ2-7; abundance: -; CDR3nt: TGTGCCAGCAGCCAACAGGACAGGGGGCTTGAGCAGTACTTC; CDR3aa: CASSQQDRGLEQYF
len: 14; d_gene: -; v_gene: TRBV18; j_gene: TRBJ2-2; abundance: -; CDR3nt: TGTGCCAGCTCACCATTCGCCGAGCTCGGGGAGCTGTTTTTT; CDR3aa: CASSPFAELGELFF
len: 10; d_gene: -; v_gene: TRBV7-6; j_gene: TRBJ2-1; abundance: -; CDR3nt: TGTGCCAGCAGCCATTATGAGCAGTTCTTC; CDR3aa: CASSHYEQFF
len: 13; d_gene: TRBD1; v_gene: TRBV10-3; j_gene: TRBJ1-2; abundance: -; CDR3nt: TGTGCCATCAGTCCTGGACAGGACCATGGCTACACCTTC; CDR3aa: CAISPGQDHGYTF
len: 11; d_gene: -; v_gene: TRBV20-1; j_gene: TRBJ2-7; abundance: -; CDR3nt: TGCAGTGGTTCAGGGGTTGGCGAGCAGTACTTC; CDR3aa: CSGSGVGEQYF
len: 11; d_gene: -; v_gene: TRBV28; j_gene: TRBJ2-1; abundance: -; CDR3nt: TGTGCCAGCAGTTTACGCGATGAGCAGTTCTTC; CDR3aa: CASSLRDEQFF
len: 16; d_gene: -; v_gene: TRBV9; j_gene: TRBJ2-1; abundance: -; CDR3nt: TGTGCCAGCAGCGTAGCATCTAACCCCGAATACAATGAGCAGTTCTTC; CDR3aa: CASSVASNPEYNEQFF
len: 15; d_gene: TRBD1; v_gene: TRBV7-8; j_gene: TRBJ1-6; abundance: -; CDR3nt: TGTGCCAGCAGCCGGTCCGGGACAGAGAATTCACCCCTCCACTTT; CDR3aa: CASSRSGTENSPLHF
len: 15; d_gene: -; v_gene: TRBV29-1; j_gene: TRBJ2-7; abundance: -; CDR3nt: TGCAGCGTTGAAGGGGTGGGGCCCCCGTTCGGCGAGCAGTACTTC; CDR3aa: CSVEGVGPPFGEQYF
len: 15; d_gene: TRBD1; v_gene: TRBV3-1/TRBV3-2; j_gene: TRBJ1-2; abundance: few; CDR3nt: TGTGCCAGCAGCCGCCCGGGACAGGTTAACTATGGCTACACCTTC; CDR3aa: CASSRPGQVNYGYTF
len: 15; d_gene: TRBD1; v_gene: TRBV19; j_gene: TRBJ1-1; abundance: -; CDR3nt: TGTGCCAGTAGTATTGAGACAGGGAATAGGGCTGAAGCTTTCTTT; CDR3aa: CASSIETGNRAEAFF
len: 13; d_gene: TRBD2; v_gene: TRBV6-5; j_gene: TRBJ2-1; abundance: -; CDR3nt: TGTGCCAGCCGGGCGGGAGTCTACAATGAGCAGTTCTTC; CDR3aa: CASRAGVYNEQFF
len: 13; d_gene: -; v_gene: TRBV10-2; j_gene: TRBJ2-7; abundance: few; CDR3nt: TGCGCCAGCAGTGTACTAGGGCTCGACGAGCAGTACTTC; CDR3aa: CASSVLGLDEQYF
len: 12; d_gene: -; v_gene: TRBV20-1; j_gene: TRBJ2-5; abundance: -; CDR3nt: TGCAGTGCTAGTCGCGGCCAAGAGACCCAGTACTTC; CDR3aa: CSASRGQETQYF
len: 14; d_gene: -; v_gene: TRBV5-6; j_gene: TRBJ1-1; abundance: -; CDR3nt: TGTGCCAGCAGCTTTACAGGCCTGAACACTGAAGCTTTCTTT; CDR3aa: CASSFTGLNTEAFF
len: 11; d_gene: -; v_gene: TRBV6-5; j_gene: TRBJ2-7; abundance: -; CDR3nt: TGTGCGACAACGCGGGGTACCGAGCAGTACTTC; CDR3aa: CATTRGTEQYF
len: 15; d_gene: TRBD2; v_gene: TRBV27; j_gene: TRBJ2-3; abundance: -; CDR3nt: TGTGCCAGCAGTCCGCGACTAGCGGCTCGAGATACGCAGTATTTT; CDR3aa: CASSPRLAARDTQYF
len: 16; d_gene: -; v_gene: TRBV5-6; j_gene: TRBJ1-4; abundance: -; CDR3nt: TGTGCCAGCAGCTTGTGGGTAACGAGGACTAATGAAAAACTGTTTTTT; CDR3aa: CASSLWVTRTNEKLFF
len: 11; d_gene: -; v_gene: TRBV6-5; j_gene: TRBJ2-7; abundance: -; CDR3nt: TGTGCCAGCAAGGGACACTACGAGCAGTACTTC; CDR3aa: CASKGHYEQYF
len: 17; d_gene: -; v_gene: TRBV7-2; j_gene: TRBJ2-6; abundance: -; CDR3nt: TGTGCCAGCAGCCTTCAAGGGACACCGGCGGGGGCCAACGTCCTGACTTTC; CDR3aa: CASSLQGTPAGANVLTF
len: 14; d_gene: -; v_gene: TRBV4-2; j_gene: TRBJ1-5; abundance: once; CDR3nt: TGTGCCAGCAGCCAAGACCGCGTTAATCGCCCCCAGCATTTT; CDR3aa: CASSQDRVNRPQHF
len: 16; d_gene: -; v_gene: TRBV4-2; j_gene: TRBJ1-2; abundance: -; CDR3nt: TGTGCCAGCAGCCTATCAACAGGGTCCGGCCTGGGGAACGACACCTTC; CDR3aa: CASSLSTGSGLGNDTF
len: 17; d_gene: TRBD1; v_gene: TRBV13; j_gene: TRBJ2-5; abundance: -; CDR3nt: TGTGCCAGCAGTTCCCGGGACAGGGGGCTTCCCTTTGGGACCCAGTACTTC; CDR3aa: CASSSRDRGLPFGTQYF
len: 14; d_gene: -; v_gene: TRBV30; j_gene: TRBJ1-2; abundance: -; CDR3nt: TGTGCCTGGAGTGGACAGGTCCCCATCTATGGCTACACCTTC; CDR3aa: CAWSGQVPIYGYTF
len: 14; d_gene: -; v_gene: TRBV4-2; j_gene: TRBJ1-5; abundance: -; CDR3nt: TGTGCCAGCAGCCCGACAGCCAGCAATCAGCCCCAGCATTTT; CDR3aa: CASSPTASNQPQHF
len: 12; d_gene: -; v_gene: TRBV29-1; j_gene: TRBJ2-5; abundance: -; CDR3nt: TGCAGCGTTGAGAGGGCGGAGGAGACCCAGTACTTC; CDR3aa: CSVERAEETQYF
len: 12; d_gene: -; v_gene: TRBV2; j_gene: TRBJ2-7; abundance: -; CDR3nt: TGTGCCCAAGTCCTAGACTCCTACGAGCAGTACTTC; CDR3aa: CAQVLDSYEQYF
len: 16; d_gene: TRBD1; v_gene: TRBV7-9; j_gene: TRBJ1-1; abundance: -; CDR3nt: TGTGCCAGCAGCACCAGACAGGGAGTTATGAACACTGAAGCTTTCTTT; CDR3aa: CASSTRQGVMNTEAFF
len: 11; d_gene: -; v_gene: TRBV24-1; j_gene: TRBJ2-3; abundance: -; CDR3nt: TGTGCCACCAGTGAATCTGATACGCAGTATTTT; CDR3aa: CATSESDTQYF
len: 17; d_gene: TRBD2; v_gene: TRBV5-1; j_gene: TRBJ2-1; abundance: once; CDR3nt: TGCGCCAGTCACAGGACTAGCGGGGGGGCCGAGTCAAATGAGCAGTTCTTC; CDR3aa: CASHRTSGGAESNEQFF
len: 14; d_gene: -; v_gene: TRBV18; j_gene: TRBJ1-6; abundance: few; CDR3nt: TGTGCCAGCTCACCCGACCCCGGAGGATCACCCCTCCACTTT; CDR3aa: CASSPDPGGSPLHF
len: 14; d_gene: -; v_gene: TRBV2; j_gene: TRBJ1-5; abundance: -; CDR3nt: TGTGCCAGCAGCCTTGAAGGGGGTCATCAGCCCCAGCATTTT; CDR3aa: CASSLEGGHQPQHF
len: 14; d_gene: TRBD2; v_gene: TRBV11-3; j_gene: TRBJ2-7; abundance: -; CDR3nt: TGTGCCAGCAGCACCAACGGACTAGCGGGGGAGCAGTACTTC; CDR3aa: CASSTNGLAGEQYF
len: 16; d_gene: TRBD1; v_gene: TRBV4-3; j_gene: TRBJ2-2; abundance: once; CDR3nt: TGCGCCAGCAGCCAAGACCGGACAGGGGGCACCGGGGAGCTGTTTTTT; CDR3aa: CASSQDRTGGTGELFF
len: 11; d_gene: TRBD1; v_gene: TRBV20-1; j_gene: TRBJ1-2; abundance: -; CDR3nt: TGCAGGGTCGGACAGGGGTACGGCTACACCTTC; CDR3aa: CRVGQGYGYTF
len: 16; d_gene: -; v_gene: TRBV5-1; j_gene: TRBJ1-1; abundance: -; CDR3nt: TGCGCCAGCAACCTCGGAGGGCCGAGGAGGGACACTGAAGCTTTCTTT; CDR3aa: CASNLGGPRRDTEAFF
len: 13; d_gene: -; v_gene: TRBV10-2; j_gene: TRBJ2-7; abundance: -; CDR3nt: TGCGCCAGCAGTGAGTCGAGGGTAACCGAGCAGTACTTC; CDR3aa: CASSESRVTEQYF
len: 16; d_gene: TRBD1; v_gene: TRBV4-1; j_gene: TRBJ2-2; abundance: -; CDR3nt: TGCGCCAGCAGCCAAGCCGGGACAGGGATCACCGGGGAGCTGTTTTTT; CDR3aa: CASSQAGTGITGELFF
len: 13; d_gene: -; v_gene: TRBV6-6; j_gene: TRBJ2-2; abundance: -; CDR3nt: TGTGCCAGCAGTTACTTGGAGGGCGGGGAGCTGTTTTTT; CDR3aa: CASSYLEGGELFF